This is a list of T cell receptor beta chains from one sample in a study of siplizumab effects on memory and regulatory T cells. The data were produced by immunoSEQ multiplex PCR, yet TCRdb's version contains in-frame clones alone and is incomplete. Among roughly 40,000 clones listed, around 92% were seen once. Sequenced input: naive CD4+ T cells sorted from blood. The receptors come from a human donor in good health. Both conserved end residues are trimmed from each CDR3.

TRBV10-3	TRBJ1-1	AATKVGNTEAF
TRBV6-4	TRBJ1-2	ARRRDFRAGGYT
TRBV6-5	TRBJ2-7	ASRVGLAGEQY
TRBV5-1	TRBJ2-2	ASSMGQINTGELF
TRBV18	TRBJ2-2	ASSRTTSTGELF
TRBV6-5	TRBJ1-3	ASSYGTVGRNTIY
TRBV6-6	TRBJ2-5	ASSFRTRETQY
TRBV7-9	TRBJ1-2	ASSFLQDMLTGYT
TRBV5-1	TRBJ1-2	ASSLGQAIYGYT
TRBV5-1	TRBJ1-3	ASSYQGGHEGNTIY
TRBV7-7	TRBJ2-2	ASSLGNSNTGELF
TRBV5-5	TRBJ2-7	ASSRGGTAVQQY
TRBV29-1	TRBJ2-5	SVEAAGVGETQY
TRBV5-1	TRBJ1-1	ASSFEPPNTEAF
TRBV13	TRBJ1-5	ASSLLWDRKPNSNQPQH
TRBV7-7	TRBJ2-3	ASSPTFPTDTQY
TRBV5-4	TRBJ1-3	ASSSQGSGNTIY